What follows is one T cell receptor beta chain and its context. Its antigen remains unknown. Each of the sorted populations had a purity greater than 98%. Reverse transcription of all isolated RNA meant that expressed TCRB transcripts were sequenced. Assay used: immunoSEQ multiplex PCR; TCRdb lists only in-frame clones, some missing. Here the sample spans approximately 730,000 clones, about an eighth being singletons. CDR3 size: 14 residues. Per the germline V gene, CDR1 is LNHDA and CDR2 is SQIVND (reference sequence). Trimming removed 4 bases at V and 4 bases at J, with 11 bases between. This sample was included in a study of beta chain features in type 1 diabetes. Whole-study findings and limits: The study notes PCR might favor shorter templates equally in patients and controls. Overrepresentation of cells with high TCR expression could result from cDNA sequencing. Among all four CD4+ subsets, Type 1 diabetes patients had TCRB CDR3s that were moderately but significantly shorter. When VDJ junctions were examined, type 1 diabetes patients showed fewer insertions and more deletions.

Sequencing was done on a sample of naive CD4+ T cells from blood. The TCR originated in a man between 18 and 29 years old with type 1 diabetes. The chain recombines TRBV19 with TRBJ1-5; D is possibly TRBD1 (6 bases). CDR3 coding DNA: TGTGCCAGTAGTACGCAGCAGGGGAATCAGCCCCAGCATTTT. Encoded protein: CASSTQQGNQPQHF.